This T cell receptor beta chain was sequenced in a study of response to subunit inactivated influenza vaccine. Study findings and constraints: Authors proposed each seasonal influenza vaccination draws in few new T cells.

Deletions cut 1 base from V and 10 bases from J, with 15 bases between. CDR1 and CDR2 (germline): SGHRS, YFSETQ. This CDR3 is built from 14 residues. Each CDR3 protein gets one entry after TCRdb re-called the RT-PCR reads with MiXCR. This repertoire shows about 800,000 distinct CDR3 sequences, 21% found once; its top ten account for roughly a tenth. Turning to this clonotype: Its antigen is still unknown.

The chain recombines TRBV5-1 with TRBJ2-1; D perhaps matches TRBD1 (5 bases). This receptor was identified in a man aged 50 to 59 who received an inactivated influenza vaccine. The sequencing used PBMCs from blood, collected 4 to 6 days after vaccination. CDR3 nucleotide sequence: TGCGCCAGCAGCTTGCGAGTAGATCGGACAGAGCAGTTCTTC. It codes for CASSLRVDRTEQFF.